The present TCR beta chain was sequenced within a study of vaccination and CD4 T cells after COVID-19. In the study overall: Controls had a CEFX pool, an HIV-1 Nef pool, or no peptide added.

Details on this clonotype: Antigen: not known.

V gave up 1 base and J gave up 6 bases, with 9 bases separating them. The CDR3 runs to 13 residues. Germline CDR1 and CDR2: SGHNT and YYREEE (reference sequence). The treatment was: roughly 11-day PBMC culture with coronavirus spike peptide pools or control peptides (ViraFEST assay). First, ViraFEST expanded antigen-specific T cells with peptide pools, and next it sequenced the TCRs. Sequencing of the DNA from cultured CD4+ T cells was carried out with the Oncomine TCR Beta short-read assay. TCRdb re-analysed the PCR reads in MiXCR, keeping a single row per CDR3 protein. The repertoire holds roughly 16,000 distinct CDR3 sequences, with 44% as singletons.

Here the sequenced sample was CD4+ T cells from blood, cultured in vitro, taken after SARS-CoV-2 vaccination. The source is a human donor who had recovered from COVID-19. The chain joins TRBV5-4 to TRBJ2-3, with D unresolved. DNA of the CDR3: TGTGCCAGCAGCTTGCCTAGTTCTGATACGCAGTATTTT. This codes for CASSLPSSDTQYF.